This T cell receptor (beta chain) emerged from a study of T cells in Graves' hyperthyroidism and ophthalmopathy. Using RNA transcripts as the source, TCR beta CDR3 regions were amplified. TCR CDR3 regions were first amplified by RT-PCR with HTBI primers. TCRdb analysed the multiplex PCR reads with MiXCR anew, one entry per CDR3 protein. The sample has about 270,000 distinct CDR3 sequences, approximately 20% seen once. In this sample, this clonotype turned up many times. CDR3 length equals 17 residues. Germline V gene lookup returns CDR1 SGHAT and CDR2 FQNNGV. Trimming removed 4 bases from V and 4 bases from J; junction bases left unmatched: 8.

The sequenced material came from blood. The chain recombines TRBV11-2 with TRBJ2-5; 14 nucleotides align to TRBD2. The TCR sequence derives from a young man with Graves' ophthalmopathy. In nucleotides, the CDR3 is TGTGCCAGCAGCTACGAGGGTGGGACTAGCGGGAGAGAGACCCAGTACTTC. As protein: CASSYEGGTSGRETQYF.